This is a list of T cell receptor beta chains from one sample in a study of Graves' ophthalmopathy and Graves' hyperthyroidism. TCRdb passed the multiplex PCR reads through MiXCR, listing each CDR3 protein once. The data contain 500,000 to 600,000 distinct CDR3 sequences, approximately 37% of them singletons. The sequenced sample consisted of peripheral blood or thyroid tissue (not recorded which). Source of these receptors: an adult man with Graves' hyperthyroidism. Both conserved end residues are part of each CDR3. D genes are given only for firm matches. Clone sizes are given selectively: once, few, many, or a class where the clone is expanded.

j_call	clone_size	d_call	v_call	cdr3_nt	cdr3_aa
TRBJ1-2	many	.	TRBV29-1	TGCAGCGTTGTGACAGATGGCTACACCTTC	CSVVTDGYTF
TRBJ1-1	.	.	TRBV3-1	TGTGCCAGCAGCCACCGAACGAACACTGAAGCTTTCTTT	CASSHRTNTEAFF
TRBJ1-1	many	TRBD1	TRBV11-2	TGTGCCAGCAGCGGGCGGGACAGCCTCATGAACACTGAAGCTTTCTTT	CASSGRDSLMNTEAFF
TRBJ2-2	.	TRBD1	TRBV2	TGTGCCAGCAGTACCAGGACAGGGGTCAACACCGGGGAGCTGTTTTTT	CASSTRTGVNTGELFF
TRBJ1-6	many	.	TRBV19	TGTGCCAGTAGATTGAATAATTCACCCCTCCACTTT	CASRLNNSPLHF
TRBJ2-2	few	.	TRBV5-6	TGTGCCAGCAGCTTGTCCCCAGGGCCTCTGGAGGAGCTGTTTTTT	CASSLSPGPLEELFF
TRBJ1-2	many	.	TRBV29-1	TGCAGCGTCCCGGGGACGCGGCGCAACTATGGCTACACCTTC	CSVPGTRRNYGYTF
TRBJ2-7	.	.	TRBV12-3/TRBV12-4	TGTGCCAGCAGAGACCCAGGGGCCTACGAGCAGTACTTC	CASRDPGAYEQYF
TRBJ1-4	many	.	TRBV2	TGTGCCAGCAGTGAATCTAGGGGGTTGGTTGAAAAACTGTTTTTT	CASSESRGLVEKLFF
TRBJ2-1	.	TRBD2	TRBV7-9	TGTGCCAGCAGCCCCCCGACTAGCGGCTCCTACAATGAGCAGTTCTTC	CASSPPTSGSYNEQFF
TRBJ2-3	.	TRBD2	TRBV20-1	TGCAGTGCTAGCGCGGCGGGAGTGGCAGATACGCAGTATTTT	CSASAAGVADTQYF
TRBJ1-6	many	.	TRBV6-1	TGTGCCAGCAGTGAAGTGGATTCACCCCTCCACTTT	CASSEVDSPLHF
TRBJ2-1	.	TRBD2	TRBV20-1	TGCAGTGCCGAGGAAAGAAGCGGGACGTCATTCAATGAGCAGTTCTTC	CSAEERSGTSFNEQFF
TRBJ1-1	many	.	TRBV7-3	TGTGCCAGCAGCTTTGGCACCTCCGCTGAAGCTTTCTTT	CASSFGTSAEAFF
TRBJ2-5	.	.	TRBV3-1	TGTGCCAGCAGCCCGCCTGGAAGGGCCGAAGAGACCCAGTACTTC	CASSPPGRAEETQYF
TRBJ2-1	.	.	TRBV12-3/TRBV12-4	TGTGCCAGCAGCCCCAGGCGGCTCACCTACAATGAGCAGTTCTTC	CASSPRRLTYNEQFF
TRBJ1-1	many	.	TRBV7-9	TGTGCCAGCAGCAAGGCGGGGGGGGCTATGAACACTGAAGCTTTCTTT	CASSKAGGAMNTEAFF
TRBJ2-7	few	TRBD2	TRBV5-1	TGCGCCAGCAGCTTGGCTTTTGGCGGGACTAGCGGGAGGAGCCCCTACGAGCAGTACTTC	CASSLAFGGTSGRSPYEQYF
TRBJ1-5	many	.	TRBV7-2	TGTGCCAGCAGCGCAATACAGGGTAGCAATCAGCCCCAGCATTTT	CASSAIQGSNQPQHF
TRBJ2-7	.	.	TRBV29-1	TGCAGCGTTGAAGATTTGACGGACGGGGAGCTCAACGAGCAGTACTTC	CSVEDLTDGELNEQYF
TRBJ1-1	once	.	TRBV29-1	TGCAGCGTTGACGGTCCGGACAGCGGAGTGAACACTGAAGCTTTCTTT	CSVDGPDSGVNTEAFF
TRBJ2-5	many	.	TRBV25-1	TGTGCCAGCAGTGAATGGCAGGGACAAGAGACCCAGTACTTC	CASSEWQGQETQYF
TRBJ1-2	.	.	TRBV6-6	TGTGCCAGCAGTAGAGGACCCCATGGCTACACCTTC	CASSRGPHGYTF
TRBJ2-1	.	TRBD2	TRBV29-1	TGCAGCGTTCTCGGGGGGTCCCTAACCAATGAGCAGTTCTTC	CSVLGGSLTNEQFF
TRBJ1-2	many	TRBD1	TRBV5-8	TGTGCCAGCAGCCCGAGGGACAGGGGCTATGGCTACACCTTC	CASSPRDRGYGYTF
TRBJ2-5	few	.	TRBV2	TGTGCCAGCAGTGTGGATCAGGAGACCCAGTACTTC	CASSVDQETQYF
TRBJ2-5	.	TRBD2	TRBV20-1	TGCAGTGCCGTAGCGGGCCTCGGCGAGACCCAGTACTTC	CSAVAGLGETQYF
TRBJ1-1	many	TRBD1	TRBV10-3	TGTGCCATCAGTGAGTCGACAGGGATGAACACTGAAGCTTTCTTT	CAISESTGMNTEAFF
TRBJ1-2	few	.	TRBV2	TGTGCCAGCACGAGGGGCAGACCAGGGGATAGGGGCTACACCTTC	CASTRGRPGDRGYTF
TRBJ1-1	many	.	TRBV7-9	TGTGCCAGCAGCCCGGACGGGAACACTGAAGCTTTCTTT	CASSPDGNTEAFF
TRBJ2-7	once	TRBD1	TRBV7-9	TGTGCCAGCAGCCTTAGGACAGGCAACTCCTACGAGCAGTACTTC	CASSLRTGNSYEQYF
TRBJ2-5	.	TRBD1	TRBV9	TGTGCCAGCAGCTCCTCGGGGACAGGGGGCTCAGAGACCCAGTACTTC	CASSSSGTGGSETQYF
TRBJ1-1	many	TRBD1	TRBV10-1	TGCGCCAGCAGTGACGGACAGGGTGTGTACACTGAAGCTTTCTTT	CASSDGQGVYTEAFF
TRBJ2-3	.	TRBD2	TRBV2	TGTGCCATACTGGGGGTGGAGAGCGGGGTCGAGGAGCAGTATTTT	CAILGVESGVEEQYF
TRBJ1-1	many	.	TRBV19	TGTGCCAGTAGTATAGGGAACATGAACACTGAAGCTTTCTTT	CASSIGNMNTEAFF
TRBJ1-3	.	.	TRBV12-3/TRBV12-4	TGTGCCAGCAGTCTAGCCCGCTCTGGAAACACCATATATTTT	CASSLARSGNTIYF
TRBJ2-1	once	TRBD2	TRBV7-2	TGTGCCAGCAGCACCTCACTAGCGGGGGGCTACAATGAGCAGTTCTTC	CASSTSLAGGYNEQFF
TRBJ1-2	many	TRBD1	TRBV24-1	TGTGCCACCAGTGATCCAGGGGGCGCCTATGGCTACACCTTC	CATSDPGGAYGYTF
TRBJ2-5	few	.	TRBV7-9	TGCGCCAGCAGCCAAGCCATAGGCCTGAGTGGAGGGCCTCTAGAGACCCAGTACTTC	CASSQAIGLSGGPLETQYF
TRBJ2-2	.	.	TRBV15	TGTGCCACCAGCAGAGACCGAGGTGAGCTGTTTTTT	CATSRDRGELFF
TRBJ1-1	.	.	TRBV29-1	TGCAGCGTTGACTCTATACAGAGAAACATGAACACTGAAGCTTTCTTT	CSVDSIQRNMNTEAFF
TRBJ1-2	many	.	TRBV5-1	TGCGCCAGCAGTTCCGGAACGGCCTATGGCTACACCTTC	CASSSGTAYGYTF
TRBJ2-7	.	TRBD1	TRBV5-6	TGTGCCAGCAGCTCGACAGGGAATTACGAGGAGCAGTACTTC	CASSSTGNYEEQYF
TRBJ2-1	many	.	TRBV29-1	TGCAGCGTTGTGCCCCCCGGTAACAATGAGCAGTTCTTC	CSVVPPGNNEQFF